The present entry profiles one TCR beta chain with its context. In the same sample, other DNA sequences code for this CDR3. Participant age was roughly 18 to 95 years, and participants resided in fewer than 30 US areas. Sequencing used immunoSEQ multiplex PCR; TCRdb keeps in-frame clones, though not all of them. The data hold approximately 200,000 clones, with 80% to 90% observed a single time. The data were obtained in a study of blood T cell repertoires in COVID-19. V dropped 3 bases and J dropped 0; count of bases not matched to a gene: 2. CDR3 length: 14 residues. The germline CDR1 and CDR2 sequences are SGHRS and YFSETQ.

The chain combines TRBV5-1 with TRBJ1-1; 7 nucleotides align to TRBD1. The specimen sequenced was PBMCs or T cells enriched from blood (not recorded which). This sequence was found in a woman between 18 and 30 years old in a cohort exposed to, infected with or recovered from COVID-19 (not recorded which). CDR3 nucleotides: TGCGCCAGCAGCTCACAGGGGATGAACACTGAAGCTTTCTTT. Its protein is CASSSQGMNTEAFF.